Listed here is a single T cell receptor beta chain. Its specificity is not known. Here immunoSEQ multiplex PCR was the method, and the copy in TCRdb shows in-frame clones only, minus some. The sample has 130,000 to 150,000 clones, approximately 84% seen once. These data originate in a study of cytomegalovirus exposure and HLA in healthy donors. The overall study: The same platform as the 666 first-cohort repertoires was used for the 100 to 150 validation repertoires, a later analysis reported.

Study-wide results and limits: The listing of about 150 TCR beta chains classed them as cytomegalovirus-associated. Reportedly, cytomegalovirus status was diagnosed with high sensitivity and specificity.

Separate from the 666-subject first cohort was the roughly 130-subject validation cohort, to which the donors belonged. V was trimmed by 5 bases and J by 8 bases, leaving 15 bases between them. Per the germline V gene, CDR1 is MNHEY and CDR2 is SVGAGI. This CDR3 spans 14 amino acids. The clonotype was recovered from a woman in her thirties in good health and CMV-seronegative. Source material: PBMCs. The rearrangement joins TRBV6-5 to TRBJ1-4; D is possibly TRBD1 (5 bases). The CDR3 region has the DNA TGTGCCAGCAGTAAAGGGACCCGGGGGGAAAAACTGTTTTTT. Protein: CASSKGTRGEKLFF.